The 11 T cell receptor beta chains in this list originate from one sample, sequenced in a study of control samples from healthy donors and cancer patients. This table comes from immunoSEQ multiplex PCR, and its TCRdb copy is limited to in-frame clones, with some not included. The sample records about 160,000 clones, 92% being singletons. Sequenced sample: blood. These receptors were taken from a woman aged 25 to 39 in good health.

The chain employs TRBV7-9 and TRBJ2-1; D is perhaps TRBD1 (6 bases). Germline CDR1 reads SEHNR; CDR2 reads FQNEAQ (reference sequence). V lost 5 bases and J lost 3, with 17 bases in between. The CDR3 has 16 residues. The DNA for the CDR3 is TGTGCCAGCAGCAGGGGGACGGAATTCTTCTACAATGAGCAGTTCTTC. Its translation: CASSRGTEFFYNEQFF.

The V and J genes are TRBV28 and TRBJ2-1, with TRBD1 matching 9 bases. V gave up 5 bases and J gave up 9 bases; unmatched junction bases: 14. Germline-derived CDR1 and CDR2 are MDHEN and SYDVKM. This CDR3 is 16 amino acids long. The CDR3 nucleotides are TGTGCCAGCAGTCTCTTGCCGGGACAGGGTCTCTCTGAGCAGTTCTTC. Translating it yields CASSLLPGQGLSEQFF.

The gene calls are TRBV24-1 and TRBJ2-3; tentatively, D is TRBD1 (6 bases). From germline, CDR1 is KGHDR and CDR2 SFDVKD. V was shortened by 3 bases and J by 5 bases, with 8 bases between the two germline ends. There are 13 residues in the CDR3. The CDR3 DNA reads TGTGCCACCAGTGATGCACAGGGAGATACGCAGTATTTT. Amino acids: CATSDAQGDTQYF.

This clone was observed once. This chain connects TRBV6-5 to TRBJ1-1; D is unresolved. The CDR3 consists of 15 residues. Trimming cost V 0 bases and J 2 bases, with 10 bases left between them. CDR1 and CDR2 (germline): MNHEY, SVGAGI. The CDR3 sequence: CASSYSGTPNTEAFF. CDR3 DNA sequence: TGTGCCAGCAGTTACTCGGGCACACCAAACACTGAAGCTTTCTTT.

CDR3 nucleotide sequence: TGTGCCAGCAGCTTGGAGTTAGCGGGAGGGTACACCGGGGAGCTGTTTTTT. Translating gives CASSLELAGGYTGELFF. The chain uses TRBV5-6 and TRBJ2-2; 11 bases line up with TRBD2. CDR1 and CDR2 from the germline V gene are SGHDT and YYEEEE. Trimming took 0 bases from V and 3 from J; bases not matched to a gene: 4. This CDR3 spans 17 amino acids.

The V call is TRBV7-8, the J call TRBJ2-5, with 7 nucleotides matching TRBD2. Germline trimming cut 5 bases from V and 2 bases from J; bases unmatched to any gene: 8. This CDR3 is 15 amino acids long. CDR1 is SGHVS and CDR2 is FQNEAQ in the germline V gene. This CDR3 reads CASSPRLATQETQYF. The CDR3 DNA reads TGTGCCAGCAGCCCCCGACTAGCAACTCAAGAGACCCAGTACTTC.

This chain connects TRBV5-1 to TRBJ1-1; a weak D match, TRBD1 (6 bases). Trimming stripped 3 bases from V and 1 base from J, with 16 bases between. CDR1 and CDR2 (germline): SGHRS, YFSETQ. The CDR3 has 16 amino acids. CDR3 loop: CASSSGRGLSNTEAFF. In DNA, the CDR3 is TGCGCCAGCAGCTCAGGTAGGGGGTTATCGAACACTGAAGCTTTCTTT.

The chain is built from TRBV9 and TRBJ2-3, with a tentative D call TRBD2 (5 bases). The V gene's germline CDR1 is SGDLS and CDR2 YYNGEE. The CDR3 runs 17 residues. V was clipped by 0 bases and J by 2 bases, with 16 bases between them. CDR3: CASSVEEERDITDTQYF. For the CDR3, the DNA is TGTGCCAGCAGCGTAGAGGAAGAACGGGATATCACAGATACGCAGTATTTT.

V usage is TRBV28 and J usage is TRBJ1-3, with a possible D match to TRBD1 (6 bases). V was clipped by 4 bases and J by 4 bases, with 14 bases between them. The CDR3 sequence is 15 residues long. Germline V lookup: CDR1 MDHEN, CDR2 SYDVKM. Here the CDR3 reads CASSSPTGRGNTIYF. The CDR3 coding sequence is TGTGCCAGCAGTTCGCCCACAGGGCGCGGAAACACCATATATTTT.

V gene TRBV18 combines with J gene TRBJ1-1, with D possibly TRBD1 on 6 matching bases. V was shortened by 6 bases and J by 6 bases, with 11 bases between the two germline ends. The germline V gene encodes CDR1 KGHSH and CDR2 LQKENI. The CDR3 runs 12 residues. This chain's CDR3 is CASSLDRSEAFF. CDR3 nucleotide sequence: TGTGCCAGCTCTCTCGACAGGTCTGAAGCTTTCTTT. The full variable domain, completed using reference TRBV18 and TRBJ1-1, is NAGVMQNPRHLVRRRGQEARLRCSPMKGHSHVYWYRQLPEEGLKFMVYLQKENIIDESGMPKERFSAEFPKEGPSILRIQQVVRGDSAAYFCASSLDRSEAFFGQGTRLTVV.

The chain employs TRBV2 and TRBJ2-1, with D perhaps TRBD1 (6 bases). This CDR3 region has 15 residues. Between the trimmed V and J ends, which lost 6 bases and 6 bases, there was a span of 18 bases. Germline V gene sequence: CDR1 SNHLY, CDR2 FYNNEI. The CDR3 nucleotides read TGTGCCAGCAGCCCCACAGGGAAATATATCAATGAGCAGTTCTTC. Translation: CASSPTGKYINEQFF.